These 17 T cell receptor beta chains came from one sample sequenced in a study. In TCRdb, the RT-PCR reads were re-called with MiXCR into one record per CDR3 protein. Seen here are about 700,000 distinct CDR3 sequences, 13% to 15% observed once, and the top ten hold roughly 3.9%. Sequences were obtained from memory CD4+ T cells from blood. These TCRs come from a female donor in good health, serving as a healthy control.

This clonotype came up a few times. J is TRBJ2-1 and V is TRBV18; D gene ambiguous. The ends were cut back, 1 base at V and 6 bases at J, with 7 bases in the middle. The CDR3 has 13 residues. From germline, CDR1 is KGHSH and CDR2 LQKENI. CDR3 loop: CASSPQMGNEQFF. The CDR3 bases are TGTGCCAGCTCACCACAGATGGGCAATGAGCAGTTCTTC.

The V call is TRBV7-8, the J call TRBJ1-2; D ambiguous. Germline V gene sequence: CDR1 SGHVS, CDR2 FQNEAQ. V was pared by 1 base and J by 5 bases, with 14 bases between. The CDR3 contains 15 residues. The CDR3 DNA reads as TGTGCCAGCAGCTTAGTCGGCAGAGGGAGTTATGGCTACACCTTC. It is translated as CASSLVGRGSYGYTF.

This clonotype was seen at least ten times. The rearrangement uses TRBV10-3 and TRBJ2-3, with TRBD2 as a possible D gene (6 bases). The V end was cut by 7 bases, the J end by 4 bases, with 12 bases between. Germline lookup yields CDR1 ENHRY and CDR2 SYGVKD. This CDR3 region has 13 residues. The CDR3 protein is CAITGGPADTQYF. The CDR3 nucleotides read TGTGCCATCACCGGGGGTCCGGCAGATACGCAGTATTTT.

In this sample, this clonotype turned up a few times. V is TRBV28 and J is TRBJ2-1; 13 bases agree with TRBD2. This CDR3 region has 16 residues. Germline values: CDR1 MDHEN, CDR2 SYDVKM. V shed 6 bases and J 8 bases; nucleotides not matched to a gene: 10. The CDR3 sequence is CASRPQLAGGPYEQFF. DNA for the CDR3: TGTGCCAGCAGGCCACAACTAGCGGGAGGGCCCTATGAGCAGTTCTTC.

The V call is TRBV28, the J call TRBJ1-4; D unresolved. The V and J ends lost 10 bases and 9 bases respectively, with 12 bases between them. Per the germline V gene, CDR1 is MDHEN and CDR2 is SYDVKM. The CDR3 sequence is 11 residues long. In DNA, the CDR3 is TGTGCCACTAGCTTACACCAAAAACTGTTTTTT. This encodes CATSLHQKLFF.

This clonotype came up a few times. The V call is TRBV3-1, the J call TRBJ2-7; TRBD2 is a possible D gene (6 bases). This CDR3 contains 12 residues. Germline V gives CDR1 LGHDT, CDR2 YNNKEL (reference sequence). The V gene lost 1 base and the J gene lost 7 bases, with 8 bases spanning the gap. The CDR3, as DNA: TGTGCCAGCAGCCAAGGGGACTCAGAGCAGTACTTC. Residues: CASSQGDSEQYF.

This clonotype has at least ten counts. The chain's CDR3 is CASSLWKLAGGPGELFF. DNA of the CDR3: TGTGCCAGCAGTTTATGGAAACTAGCGGGAGGCCCCGGGGAGCTGTTTTTT. This chain joins TRBV28 and TRBJ2-2; TRBD2 aligns across 12 bases. CDR1 MDHEN and CDR2 SYDVKM come from the germline V gene. The CDR3 totals 17 residues. Unmatched junction bases numbered 5, after V lost 0 bases and J lost 6 bases.

This clonotype was detected a few times. The CDR3 reads CASSQDIPGQRSTDTQYF. The DNA of the CDR3 is TGTGCCAGCAGCCAAGATATACCGGGCCAAAGAAGCACAGATACGCAGTATTTT. The chain employs TRBV3-1 and TRBJ2-3; D uncertain. CDR1 and CDR2 (germline): LGHDT, YNNKEL (reference sequence). V lost 0 bases and J lost 0, with 16 bases in between. The CDR3 totals 18 residues.

This clonotype was found many times. The chain couples TRBV6-1 to TRBJ2-1, with TRBD1 identical over 7 bases. With 5 bases clipped from V and 1 base from J, the junction kept 5 bases outside the gene matches. The CDR3 has 15 residues. Germline CDR1 and CDR2: MNHNS and SASEGT. CDR3 residues: CASSQRTGSYNEQFF. DNA of the CDR3: TGTGCCAGCAGTCAACGGACAGGTTCCTACAATGAGCAGTTCTTC.

This clonotype was counted between two and nine times. The chain has TRBV5-4 and TRBJ2-1; 10 bases are shared with TRBD2. Germline assignment: CDR1 SGHNT and CDR2 YYREEE (reference sequence). The CDR3 length is 15 residues. The trim removed 4 bases at V and 12 bases at J, leaving 13 bases unmatched. The CDR3 coding sequence is TGTGCCAGCAGCCCCGGACTAGCGGTAGCGGGTGGGCAGTTCTTC. As protein: CASSPGLAVAGGQFF.

This clonotype was detected many times. The gene calls are TRBV29-1 and TRBJ2-5; no definite D call. CDR1 SQVTM and CDR2 ANQGSEA come from the germline V gene. Trimming took 6 bases from V and 4 from J, leaving 12 bases between them. CDR3 length: 12 residues. CDR3 DNA: TGCAGCGTCCGGCAAGGTGGAGAGACCCAGTACTTC. Translated, it gives CSVRQGGETQYF. Full variable domain (outside the CDR3, taken from reference TRBV29-1 and TRBJ2-5): SAVISQKPSRDICQRGTSLTIQCQVDSQVTMMFWYRQQPGQSLTLIATANQGSEATYESGFVIDKFPISRPNLTFSTLTVSNMSPEDSSIYLCSVRQGGETQYFGPGTRLLVL.

This chain joins TRBV4-3 and TRBJ2-2; the match to TRBD1 covers 9 bases. The CDR3 contains 15 residues. Trimming took 1 base from V and 4 from J; bases not matched to a gene: 1. Per the germline V gene, CDR1 is LGHNA and CDR2 is YSLEER. CDR3 sequence: CASSQGTGATGELFF. The CDR3, as DNA: TGCGCCAGCAGCCAAGGGACAGGGGCCACCGGGGAGCTGTTTTTT.

A few counts support this clonotype. This chain uses TRBV18 with TRBJ2-5; perhaps TRBD2 as D (6 bases). V lost 3 bases, J lost 2 bases, and 13 bases lay in between. CDR1 is KGHSH, CDR2 LQKENI, per germline. The CDR3 loop spans 15 amino acids. CDR3 sequence: CASSPTGTSQETQYF. The CDR3 DNA reads as TGTGCCAGCTCACCGACCGGGACTTCTCAAGAGACCCAGTACTTC.

The chain recombines TRBV4-1 with TRBJ1-6, with a tentative D call TRBD1 (6 bases). The CDR3 is made up of 15 amino acids. Germline CDR1 is MGHRA and CDR2 is YSYEKL. V lost 1 base and J 7 bases, leaving 11 bases between the germline ends. The CDR3 loop is CASSQGTVINSPLHF. In DNA, the CDR3 is TGCGCCAGCAGCCAAGGGACAGTGATCAATTCACCCCTCCACTTT.

This clonotype was detected ten times or more. The chain carries TRBV6-2 or TRBV6-3 and TRBJ2-5, with 9 positions matching TRBD1. The V gene end was trimmed by 7 bases and the J gene end by 4 bases; junction bases not matched to a gene: 13. The CDR3 is made up of 16 amino acids. Germline V gene data show CDR1 as MNHEY and CDR2 as SVGEGT. The DNA for the CDR3 is TGTGCCAGCAACAGACCCGGAGCGGGACAGGGAGAGACCCAGTACTTC. It is translated as CASNRPGAGQGETQYF.

This clonotype has only a few counts. V usage is TRBV24-1 and J usage is TRBJ2-7; the match to TRBD2 covers 8 bases. Per germline, CDR1 KGHDR and CDR2 SFDVKD. The CDR3 has 14 amino acids. V gave up 9 bases and J gave up 5 bases; unmatched junction bases: 11. The CDR3 region is CATPPMRLANEQYF. DNA for the CDR3: TGTGCCACCCCACCTATGAGACTAGCGAACGAGCAGTACTTC.

This chain uses TRBV20-1 with TRBJ1-1, with 7 positions matching TRBD1. Trimming took 2 bases from V and 1 from J; bases not matched to a gene: 10. Germline V gives CDR1 DFQATT, CDR2 SNEGSKA (reference sequence). This CDR3 spans 16 amino acids. Here the CDR3 reads CSARPFKTGPNTEAFF. The CDR3 DNA reads TGCAGTGCTAGACCTTTTAAGACAGGGCCGAACACTGAAGCTTTCTTT.